The clone carrying this T cell receptor (beta chain) was detected many times. Its antigen is still unknown. V gave up 2 bases and J gave up 2 bases, with 11 bases separating them. This CDR3 has 15 residues. This specimen comes from a study of identical twins. Each cDNA held unique molecular identifiers, and template switching gave it a universal primer site. In TCRdb, the 5' RACE reads were re-called with MiXCR into one record per CDR3 protein. The sample lists about 570,000 distinct CDR3 sequences; over 8.5% were seen once. The study, taken as a whole, reports: The same donors were not followed; conclusions instead depended on cross-sectional statistical analysis. Models underestimated TCR alpha sharing (out-of-frame) in monozygotic twins.

Another study also made use of these data, one on yellow fever vaccine responses in identical twins. From that paper: Vaccine-induced T cell responses in twins were reportedly observed to appear partly convergent, partly personalized.

The source is a young woman in good health. The chain combines TRBV23-1 with TRBJ2-3; tentatively, D is TRBD1 (5 bases). TRBV23-1 has ORF status, its function being uncertain. Sequences were obtained from PBMCs. CDR3 residues: CASSQRTNHTDTQYF. CDR3 coding DNA: TGCGCCAGCAGTCAACGGACAAACCACACAGATACGCAGTATTTT.